Shown below are 22 T cell receptor beta chains from a single sample sequenced in a study of T cell responses to AZD1222 COVID-19 vaccine. Sequencing was performed with immunoSEQ multiplex PCR; in TCRdb, only in-frame clones are kept and a portion is missing. In the table there are approximately 150,000 clones, around 92% of which are singletons. Here the sequenced sample was peripheral blood, taken 28 days after the second AZD1222 dose. All receptors come from an adult who received the AZD1222 COVID-19 vaccine.

This chain connects TRBV5-1 to TRBJ1-2; TRBD1 matches 9 bases. CDR1 and CDR2 (germline): SGHRS, YFSETQ. The CDR3 extends over 14 amino acids. The V and J ends lost 7 bases and 5 bases, in that order; junction bases with no gene match: 9. The chain's CDR3 is CASEPGQGEYGYTF. The DNA of the CDR3 is TGCGCCAGCGAACCGGGACAGGGAGAGTATGGCTACACCTTC.

About this clone itself: The sample contains more than one DNA sequence encoding this CDR3. CDR3 loop: CASSVASGDTEAFF. DNA for the CDR3: TGTGCCAGCAGCGTGGCCTCCGGGGACACTGAAGCTTTCTTT. V gene TRBV9 combines with J gene TRBJ1-1; no definite D call. Trimming pared 2 bases from V and 3 bases from J, leaving 11 bases between. This CDR3 region has 14 residues. Germline values: CDR1 SGDLS, CDR2 YYNGEE.

The chain recombines TRBV30 with TRBJ1-1; possibly TRBD1 for D (5 bases). Germline V gives CDR1 GTSNPN, CDR2 SVGIG (reference sequence). V was pared by 0 bases and J by 5 bases, with 10 bases between. There are 13 residues in the CDR3. For the CDR3, the DNA is TGTGCCTGGAGTGTAGGCAGGGAGACTGAAGCTTTCTTT. Its protein product is CAWSVGRETEAFF.

The chain joins TRBV3-1 (or the pseudogene TRBV3-2) to TRBJ2-2; possibly TRBD2 for D (6 bases). This CDR3 spans 19 amino acids. Trimming took off 5 bases at V and 6 bases at J, with 28 bases between the two ends. Germline CDR1 reads LGHDT; CDR2 reads YNNKEL (reference sequence). For the CDR3, the DNA is TGTGCCAGCAGCGAAACTAGCCTCCCGTTCGTATCCGGGGCCGGGGAGCTGTTTTTT. Its protein is CASSETSLPFVSGAGELFF.

V and J are TRBV2 and TRBJ2-2; D unclear. Germline lookup yields CDR1 SNHLY and CDR2 FYNNEI. The CDR3 is made up of 11 amino acids. Trimming cost V 4 bases and J 6 bases, with 3 bases left between them. CDR3 nucleotide sequence: TGTGCCAGCAGTGTAGCCGGGGAGCTGTTTTTT. This sequence encodes CASSVAGELFF. The entire variable domain, with the rest obtained from reference TRBV2 and TRBJ2-2, is as follows: EPEVTQTPSHQVTQMGQEVILRCVPISNHLYFYWYRQILGQKVEFLVSFYNNEISEKSEIFDDQFSVERPDGSNFTLKIRSTKLEDSAMYFCASSVAGELFFGEGSRLTVL.

The V gene is TRBV18, the J gene TRBJ1-3; TRBD1 agrees at 8 bases. The germline gives CDR1 KGHSH, CDR2 LQKENI. The CDR3 length is 16 residues. J was trimmed by 0 bases and V by 4 bases; bases with no gene match: 5. The CDR3 is CASSLGQARSGNTIYF. The CDR3 DNA reads as TGTGCCAGCTCACTGGGACAGGCTCGCTCTGGAAACACCATATATTTT.

As concerns this clone: Other DNA sequences in the sample encode the same CDR3. The chain links TRBV30 to TRBJ1-5, with D unresolved. This CDR3 spans 13 amino acids. Germline loops: CDR1 GTSNPN, CDR2 SVGIG (reference sequence). Trimming cost V 0 bases and J 1 base, with 4 bases left between them. CDR3 loop: CAWSVQSNQPQHF. CDR3 coding DNA: TGTGCCTGGAGTGTACAGAGCAATCAGCCCCAGCATTTT.

The CDR3 loop reads CASTGLAADTQYF. For the CDR3, the DNA is TGTGCCAGTACGGGGCTAGCGGCAGATACGCAGTATTTT. The chain is built from TRBV19 and TRBJ2-3, with 7 bases identical to TRBD2. The CDR3 runs to 13 residues. With 7 bases clipped from V and 4 bases from J, the junction kept 5 bases outside the gene matches. The germline CDR1 and CDR2 sequences are LNHDA and SQIVND (reference sequence).

This sequence joins TRBV7-2 and TRBJ2-3, with 8 bases aligning to TRBD2. The germline V gene encodes CDR1 SGHTA and CDR2 FQGNSA. V shed 1 base and J 0 bases; nucleotides not matched to a gene: 6. This CDR3 region has 17 residues. The CDR3 DNA follows: TGTGCCAGCAGCTTAGTTGGGACTAGGGGTAGCACAGATACGCAGTATTTT. Translating it yields CASSLVGTRGSTDTQYF. Using reference TRBV7-2 and TRBJ2-3 for the parts outside the CDR3, the full variable domain is GAGVSQSPSNKVTEKGKDVELRCDPISGHTALYWYRQSLGQGLEFLIYFQGNSAPDKSGLPSDRFSAERTGGSVSTLTIQRTQQEDSAVYLCASSLVGTRGSTDTQYFGPGTRLTVL.

The DNA for the CDR3 is TGTGCCAGCAGTTTCGGAGGGGAAGGGCCCCAGCATTTT. Its translation is CASSFGGEGPQHF. The rearrangement uses TRBV12-3 or TRBV12-4 and TRBJ1-5; TRBD1 might be the D (5 bases). The length of the CDR3 is 13 residues. Trimming left V 3 bases short and J 9 bases short, with 12 bases between.

The V and J genes are TRBV11-3 and TRBJ1-6; perhaps TRBD1 as D (5 bases). This CDR3 is 14 amino acids long. From germline, CDR1 is SGHNT and CDR2 YENEEA. V lost 7 bases and J lost 9, with 16 bases in between. The CDR3 sequence: CASTPSGRASPLHF. CDR3 nucleotide sequence: TGTGCCAGCACTCCCTCGGGACGGGCTTCACCCCTCCACTTT.

This sequence joins TRBV12-5 and TRBJ1-1, with D possibly being TRBD1 (6 bases). Germline V lookup: CDR1 LGHNT, CDR2 FRNRAP. The ends were cut back, 5 bases at V and 2 bases at J, with 15 bases in the middle. The CDR3 is 15 amino acids. The CDR3 loop is CASGPQGHLNTEAFF. CDR3 sequence (DNA): TGTGCTAGTGGTCCCCAGGGGCACCTTAACACTGAAGCTTTCTTT.

This sequence joins TRBV9 and TRBJ2-2; 15 nucleotides align to TRBD2. Losses at the gene ends were 4 bases for V and 4 bases for J; bases not matched to a gene: 8. The V gene's germline CDR1 is SGDLS and CDR2 YYNGEE. The CDR3 loop spans 18 amino acids. Here the CDR3 reads CASSLGLAGGVGTGELFF. CDR3 bases: TGTGCCAGCAGCCTGGGACTAGCGGGAGGAGTTGGCACCGGGGAGCTGTTTTTT.

This chain connects TRBV10-3 to TRBJ1-1, with TRBD1 identical over 8 bases. Germline V gene sequence: CDR1 ENHRY, CDR2 SYGVKD. The V gene end was trimmed by 10 bases and the J gene end by 5 bases; junction bases not matched to a gene: 9. This CDR3 spans 13 amino acids. CDR3 region: CATRQGLRTEAFF. CDR3 nucleotides: TGTGCCACTAGACAGGGGCTAAGGACTGAAGCTTTCTTT.

This clone was observed once. The V and J genes are TRBV6-5 and TRBJ1-1, with 10 bases that match TRBD1. Per the germline V gene, CDR1 is MNHEY and CDR2 is SVGAGI. V was pared by 5 bases and J by 5 bases, with 8 bases of the junction left unmatched. There are 15 residues in the CDR3. CDR3 in amino acids: CASSIRQGAGTEAFF. The CDR3 DNA sequence: TGTGCCAGCAGTATAAGACAGGGGGCAGGGACTGAAGCTTTCTTT.

The V call is TRBV20-1, the J call TRBJ1-6; D gene uncertain. This CDR3 contains 10 residues. CDR1 is DFQATT, CDR2 SNEGSKA, per germline (reference sequence). Trimming shortened V by 6 bases and J by 10 bases, and 7 bases separated the two germline ends. The CDR3 DNA reads TGCAGTGCCGAGTGGTCACCCCTCCACTTT. This sequence encodes CSAEWSPLHF.

V is TRBV9 and J is TRBJ1-1; D might be TRBD1 (5 bases). The CDR3 length is 15 residues. Trimming left V 0 bases short and J 6 bases short, with 15 bases between. The V gene's germline CDR1 is SGDLS and CDR2 YYNGEE. The CDR3 DNA follows: TGTGCCAGCAGCGTAGATCCCGCCGGAGGGGCTGAAGCTTTCTTT. It is translated as CASSVDPAGGAEAFF.

The chain couples TRBV2 to TRBJ1-2; TRBD1 agrees at 7 bases. This CDR3 contains 15 residues. V was clipped by 7 bases and J by 1 base; unmatched bases: 9. Germline V gives CDR1 SNHLY, CDR2 FYNNEI. The CDR3 reads CASKSQDRFNYGYTF. The CDR3 nucleotides read TGTGCCAGCAAATCCCAGGACAGGTTTAACTATGGCTACACCTTC.

The chain has TRBV10-3 and TRBJ1-5; D remains unclear. CDR3 size: 15 residues. The germline V gene has CDR1 ENHRY and CDR2 SYGVKD. Trimming cost V 0 bases and J 0 bases, with 6 bases left between them. As DNA, the CDR3 is TGTGCCATCAGTGAGTCGAGAGATAGCAATCAGCCCCAGCATTTT. As protein: CAISESRDSNQPQHF.

The chain is built from TRBV3-1 (or the pseudogene TRBV3-2) and TRBJ2-7, with TRBD2 matching 7 bases. Germline V gene sequence: CDR1 LGHDT, CDR2 YNNKEL (reference sequence). The CDR3 loop spans 13 amino acids. With 0 bases clipped from V and 10 bases from J, the junction kept 6 bases outside the gene matches. The CDR3 is CASSQDRGTTQYF. The CDR3 nucleotides are TGTGCCAGCAGCCAAGATCGGGGGACTACACAGTACTTC.

The chain carries TRBV7-9 and TRBJ1-2; D gene uncertain. CDR3 size: 12 residues. The V end was cut by 1 base, the J end by 7 bases, with 7 bases between. Germline lookup yields CDR1 SEHNR and CDR2 FQNEAQ (reference sequence). CDR3 nucleotides: TGTGCCAGCAGCTTAGGACCAGTTGGCTACACCTTC. The encoded protein is CASSLGPVGYTF.

The chain has TRBV2 and TRBJ1-4, with D possibly matching TRBD1 (5 bases). The CDR3 runs 14 residues. The germline V gene has CDR1 SNHLY and CDR2 FYNNEI. Trimming took 8 bases from V and 2 from J, leaving 12 bases between them. In DNA form, the CDR3 reads TGTGCCAGCCTCGGCCGGGGGACTAATGAAAAACTGTTTTTT. Its translation is CASLGRGTNEKLFF.